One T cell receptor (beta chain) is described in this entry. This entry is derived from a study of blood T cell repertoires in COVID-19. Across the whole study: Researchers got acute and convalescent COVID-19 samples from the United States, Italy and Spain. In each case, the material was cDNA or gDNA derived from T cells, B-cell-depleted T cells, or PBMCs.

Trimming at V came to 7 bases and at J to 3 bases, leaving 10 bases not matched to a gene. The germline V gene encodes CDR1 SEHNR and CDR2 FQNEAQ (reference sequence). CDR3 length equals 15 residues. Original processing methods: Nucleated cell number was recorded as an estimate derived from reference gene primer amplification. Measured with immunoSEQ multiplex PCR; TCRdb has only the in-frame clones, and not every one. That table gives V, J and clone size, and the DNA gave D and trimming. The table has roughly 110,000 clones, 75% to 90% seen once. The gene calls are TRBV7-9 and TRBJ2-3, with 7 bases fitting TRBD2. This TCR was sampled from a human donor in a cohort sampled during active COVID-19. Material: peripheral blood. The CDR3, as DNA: TGTGCCAGCACCCACGGGGCGGGGGAGACAGATACGCAGTATTTT. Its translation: CASTHGAGETDTQYF.